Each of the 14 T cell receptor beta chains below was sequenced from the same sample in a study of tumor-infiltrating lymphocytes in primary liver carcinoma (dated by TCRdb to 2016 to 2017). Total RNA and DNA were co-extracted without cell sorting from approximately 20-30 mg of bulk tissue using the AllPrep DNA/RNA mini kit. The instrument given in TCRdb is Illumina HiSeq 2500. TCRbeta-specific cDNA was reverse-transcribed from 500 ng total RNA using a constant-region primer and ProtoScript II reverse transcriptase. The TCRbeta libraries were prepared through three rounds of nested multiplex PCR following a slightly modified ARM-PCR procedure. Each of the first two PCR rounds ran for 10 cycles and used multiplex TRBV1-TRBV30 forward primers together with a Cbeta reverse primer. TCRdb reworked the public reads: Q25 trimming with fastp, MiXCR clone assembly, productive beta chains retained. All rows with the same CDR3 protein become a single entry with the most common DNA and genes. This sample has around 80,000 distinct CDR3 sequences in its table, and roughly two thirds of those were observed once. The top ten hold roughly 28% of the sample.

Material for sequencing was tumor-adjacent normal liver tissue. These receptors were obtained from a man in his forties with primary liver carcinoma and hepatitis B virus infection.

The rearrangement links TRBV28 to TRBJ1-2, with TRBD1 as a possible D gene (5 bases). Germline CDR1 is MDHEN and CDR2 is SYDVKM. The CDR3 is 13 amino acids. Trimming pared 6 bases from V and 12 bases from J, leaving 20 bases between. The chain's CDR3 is CASSLGHGGGNTF. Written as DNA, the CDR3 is TGTGCCAGCAGCCTCGGACATGGGGGAGGCAACACCTTC.

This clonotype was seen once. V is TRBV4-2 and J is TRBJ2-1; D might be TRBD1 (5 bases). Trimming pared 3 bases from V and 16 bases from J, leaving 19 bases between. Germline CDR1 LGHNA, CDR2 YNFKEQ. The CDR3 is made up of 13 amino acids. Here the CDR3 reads CASSHVRVGEYFF. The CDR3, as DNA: TGTGCCAGCAGCCATGTCAGGGTCGGCGAGTACTTCTTC.

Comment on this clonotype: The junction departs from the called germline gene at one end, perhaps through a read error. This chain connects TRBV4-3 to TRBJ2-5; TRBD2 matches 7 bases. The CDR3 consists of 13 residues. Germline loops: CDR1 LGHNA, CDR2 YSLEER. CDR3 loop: CATSQGLGETQYF. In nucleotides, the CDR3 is TGCGCCACCAGCCAAGGACTAGGGGAGACCCAGTACTTC.

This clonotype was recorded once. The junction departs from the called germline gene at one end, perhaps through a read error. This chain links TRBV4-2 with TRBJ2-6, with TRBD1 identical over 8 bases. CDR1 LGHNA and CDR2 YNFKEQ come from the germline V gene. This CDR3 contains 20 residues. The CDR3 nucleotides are TGTACCAGCAGCCCAGAGACGGTGGACAGGGTTTTCTCTGGGTCCAACGTCCTGACTTTC. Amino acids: CTSSPETVDRVFSGSNVLTF.

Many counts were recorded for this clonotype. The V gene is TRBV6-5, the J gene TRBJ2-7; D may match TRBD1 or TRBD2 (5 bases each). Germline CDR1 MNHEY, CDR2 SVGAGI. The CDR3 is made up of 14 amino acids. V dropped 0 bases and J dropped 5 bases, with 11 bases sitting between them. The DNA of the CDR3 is TGTGCCAGCAGTTACTCGAGGGGAAACCACGAGCAGTACTTC. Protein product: CASSYSRGNHEQYF.

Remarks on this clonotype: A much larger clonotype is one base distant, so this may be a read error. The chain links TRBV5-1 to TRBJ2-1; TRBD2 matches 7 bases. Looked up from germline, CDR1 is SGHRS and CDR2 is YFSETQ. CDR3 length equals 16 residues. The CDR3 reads CVSSLGAGKGANEQFF. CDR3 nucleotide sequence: TGCGTCAGCAGCTTGGGAGCGGGAAAAGGGGCCAATGAGCAGTTCTTC.

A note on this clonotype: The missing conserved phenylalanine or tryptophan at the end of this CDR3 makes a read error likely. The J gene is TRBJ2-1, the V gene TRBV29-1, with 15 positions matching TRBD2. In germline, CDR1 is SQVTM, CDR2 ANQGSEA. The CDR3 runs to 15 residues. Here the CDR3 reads CSVGLAGGFYNEQFL. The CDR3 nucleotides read TGCAGTGTTGGACTAGCGGGAGGGTTCTACAATGAGCAGTTCCTC.

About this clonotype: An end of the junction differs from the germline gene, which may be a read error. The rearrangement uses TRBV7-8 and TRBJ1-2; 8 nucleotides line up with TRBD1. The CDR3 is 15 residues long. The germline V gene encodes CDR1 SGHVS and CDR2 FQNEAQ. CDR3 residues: CASSPQTGVNYGFTF. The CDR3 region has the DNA TGTGCCAGCAGCCCCCAGACAGGGGTTAATTATGGCTTCACCTTC.

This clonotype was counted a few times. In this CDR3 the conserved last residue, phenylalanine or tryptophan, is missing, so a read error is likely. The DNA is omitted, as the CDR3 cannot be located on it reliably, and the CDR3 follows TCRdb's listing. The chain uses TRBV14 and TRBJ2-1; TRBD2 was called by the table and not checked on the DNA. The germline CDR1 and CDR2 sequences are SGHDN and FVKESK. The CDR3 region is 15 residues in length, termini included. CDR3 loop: CASSQSLSGGLRPFL.

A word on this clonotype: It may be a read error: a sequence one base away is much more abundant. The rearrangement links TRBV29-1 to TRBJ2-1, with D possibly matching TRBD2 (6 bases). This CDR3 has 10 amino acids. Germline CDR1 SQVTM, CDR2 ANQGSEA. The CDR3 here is CGVLREEQFF. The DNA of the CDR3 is TGCGGCGTTCTCCGGGAGGAGCAGTTCTTC.

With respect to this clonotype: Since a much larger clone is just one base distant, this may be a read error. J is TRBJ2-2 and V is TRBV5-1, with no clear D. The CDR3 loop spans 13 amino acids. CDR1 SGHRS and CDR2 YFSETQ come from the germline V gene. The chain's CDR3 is CAGSLDQPGELFF. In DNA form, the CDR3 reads TGCGCCGGCAGCTTGGACCAACCAGGGGAGCTGTTTTTT. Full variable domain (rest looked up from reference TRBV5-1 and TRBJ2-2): KAGVTQTPRYLIKTRGQQVTLSCSPISGHRSVSWYQQTPGQGLQFLFEYFSETQRNKGNFPGRFSGRQFSNSRSEMNVSTLELGDSALYLCAGSLDQPGELFFGEGSRLTVL.

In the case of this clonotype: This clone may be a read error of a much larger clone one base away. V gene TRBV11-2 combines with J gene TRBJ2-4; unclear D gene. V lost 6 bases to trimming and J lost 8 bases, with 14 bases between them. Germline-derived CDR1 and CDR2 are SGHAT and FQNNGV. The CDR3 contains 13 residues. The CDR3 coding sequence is TGTGCCAGCAGTTTGGTAGGGTTGTACATTCAGTACTTC. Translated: CASSLVGLYIQYF.

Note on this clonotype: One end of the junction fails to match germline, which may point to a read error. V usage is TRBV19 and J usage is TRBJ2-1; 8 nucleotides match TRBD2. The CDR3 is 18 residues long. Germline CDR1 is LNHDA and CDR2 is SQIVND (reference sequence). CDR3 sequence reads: CASSILQWREAGYNGQFF. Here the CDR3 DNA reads TGTGCCAGTAGTATTTTGCAATGGCGGGAGGCCGGTTACAATGGGCAGTTCTTC.

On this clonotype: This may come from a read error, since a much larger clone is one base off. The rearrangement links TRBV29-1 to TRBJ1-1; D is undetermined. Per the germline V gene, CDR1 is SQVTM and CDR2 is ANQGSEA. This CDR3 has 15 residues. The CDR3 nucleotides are TGCAGCGTTGGTGGAGGATGGGGTATGAACACTGAAGGTTTCTTT. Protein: CSVGGGWGMNTEGFF.